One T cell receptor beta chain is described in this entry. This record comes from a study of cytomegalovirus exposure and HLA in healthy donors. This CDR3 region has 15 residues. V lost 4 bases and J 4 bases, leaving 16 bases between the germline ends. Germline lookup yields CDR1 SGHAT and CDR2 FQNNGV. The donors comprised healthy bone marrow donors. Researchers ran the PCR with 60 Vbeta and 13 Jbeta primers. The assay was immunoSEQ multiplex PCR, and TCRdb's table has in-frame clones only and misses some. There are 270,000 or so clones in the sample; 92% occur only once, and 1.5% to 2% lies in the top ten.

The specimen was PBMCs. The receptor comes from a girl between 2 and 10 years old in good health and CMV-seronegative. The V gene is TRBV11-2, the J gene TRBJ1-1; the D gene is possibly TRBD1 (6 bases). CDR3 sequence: CASSSPGVFGTEAFF. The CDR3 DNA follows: TGTGCCAGCAGCTCCCCAGGGGTTTTTGGCACTGAAGCTTTCTTT.